This note documents a single T cell receptor beta chain sequence. Its antigen is currently unknown. TCRdb passed the reads through MiXCR, listing each CDR3 protein once. The sample includes roughly 990,000 distinct CDR3 sequences, less than 35% seen only once; the top ten take over 12%. The sample belongs to a study of T cell repertoires in cytomegalovirus infection. Study-wide results and caveats: Of the TCR beta families, the public ones yielded a cumulative frequency that identified carriers of CMV plus the relevant HLA.

Germline V gene data show CDR1 as MNHEY and CDR2 as SVGEGT. There are 14 residues in the CDR3. Trimming pared 2 bases from V and 3 bases from J, leaving 11 bases between. The specimen comprised cultured CD8+ T cells from PBMCs, sampled from culture after CMV antigen stimulation. The source of this sequence is a human donor in good health (CMV status not recorded). Some clones in this sample may be carry-over from other donors' samples. The chain has TRBV6-2 or TRBV6-3 and TRBJ2-7; D might be TRBD1 or TRBD2, each matching 6 bases. CDR3 protein: CASSYGGPVYEQYV. CDR3 DNA: TGTGCCAGCAGTTACGGGGGGCCTGTCTACGAGCAGTACGTC.